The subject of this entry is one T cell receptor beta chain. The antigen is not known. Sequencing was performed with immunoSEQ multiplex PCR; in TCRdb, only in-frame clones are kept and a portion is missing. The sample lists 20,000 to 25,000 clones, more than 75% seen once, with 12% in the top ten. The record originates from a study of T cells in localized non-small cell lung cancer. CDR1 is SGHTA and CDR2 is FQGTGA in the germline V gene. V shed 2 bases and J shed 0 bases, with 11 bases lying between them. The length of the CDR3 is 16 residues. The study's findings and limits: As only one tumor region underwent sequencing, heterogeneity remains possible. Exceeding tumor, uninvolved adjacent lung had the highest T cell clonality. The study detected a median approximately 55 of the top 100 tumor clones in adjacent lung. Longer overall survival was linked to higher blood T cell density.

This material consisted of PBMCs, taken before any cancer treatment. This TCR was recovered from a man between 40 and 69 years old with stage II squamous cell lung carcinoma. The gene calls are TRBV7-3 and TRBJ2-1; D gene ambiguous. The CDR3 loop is CASSLWAQFSYNEQFF. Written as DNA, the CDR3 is TGTGCCAGCAGCTTATGGGCCCAGTTCTCCTACAATGAGCAGTTCTTC.